The source of this T cell receptor beta chain is a study of cytomegalovirus exposure and HLA in healthy donors. Study-wide points: There were over 150 TCR beta chains listed as cytomegalovirus-associated.

Vbeta (60) and Jbeta (13) primers were used in the PCR. Sequenced by immunoSEQ multiplex PCR; TCRdb stores in-frame clones only, minus some. The sample contains 120,000 or so clones, around 77% of which appear only once. Losses at the gene ends were 11 bases for V and 6 bases for J; bases not matched to a gene: 3. The germline V gene encodes CDR1 SEHNR and CDR2 FQNEAQ (reference sequence). This CDR3 has 11 residues. Of note for this clone: Its cognate antigen is unknown.

The sample comprised PBMCs. This chain joins TRBV7-9 and TRBJ1-4; 7 bases are shared with TRBD1. This clonotype originated in a human donor in good health. The CDR3 here is CAYQGDEKLFF. DNA for the CDR3: TGTGCCTATCAGGGGGATGAAAAACTGTTTTTT.